These 7 T cell receptor beta chains came from one sample sequenced in a study of cytomegalovirus exposure and HLA in healthy donors. Primers included in the PCR were 60 Vbeta and 13 Jbeta primers. Sequencing was performed with immunoSEQ multiplex PCR; in TCRdb, only in-frame clones are kept and a portion is missing. Of around 130,000 clones listed, 78% are singletons. The specimen was PBMCs. The receptors come from a woman under 30 in good health and CMV-seronegative.

This chain joins TRBV30 and TRBJ1-6, with TRBD1 as a possible D gene (5 bases). Germline V gene sequence: CDR1 GTSNPN, CDR2 SVGIG (reference sequence). The ends were cut back, 0 bases at V and 0 bases at J, with 12 bases in the middle. CDR3 size: 17 residues. The CDR3: CAWSVQVLSSYNSPLHF. In DNA, the CDR3 is TGTGCCTGGAGTGTACAGGTCCTGAGCTCCTATAATTCACCCCTCCACTTT.

The CDR3 sequence: CASSIRQGNYGYTF. The CDR3 DNA follows: TGTGCCAGTAGTATAAGACAGGGAAACTATGGCTACACCTTC. The chain has TRBV19 and TRBJ1-2; 7 positions match TRBD1. Looked up from germline, CDR1 is LNHDA and CDR2 is SQIVND (reference sequence). The CDR3 has 14 amino acids. V shed 2 bases, J shed 2 bases, and the junction held 2 bases outside the gene matches.

This clone was detected only a few times. V is TRBV6-5 and J is TRBJ2-2; a weak D match, TRBD1 (6 bases). The V and J ends lost 6 bases and 3 bases respectively, with 14 bases between them. Looked up from germline, CDR1 is MNHEY and CDR2 is SVGAGI. The CDR3 contains 15 residues. Written as DNA, the CDR3 is TGTGCCAGCAGAAGGCAGGGGCGATACACCGGGGAGCTGTTTTTT. Its protein product is CASRRQGRYTGELFF.

In its sample, this clone was seen a few times. The rearrangement joins TRBV5-6 to TRBJ2-7; D is possibly TRBD1 (5 bases). V lost 4 bases and J lost 4, with 18 bases in between. CDR1 and CDR2 from the germline V gene are SGHDT and YYEEEE. The CDR3 length is 15 residues. CDR3: CASSPSGRDVYEQYF. CDR3 nucleotides: TGTGCCAGCAGCCCCTCGGGCAGGGATGTTTACGAGCAGTACTTC.

This clone was seen a handful of times. The gene calls are TRBV6-5 and TRBJ1-2; D not resolved. The germline gives CDR1 MNHEY, CDR2 SVGAGI. The V gene lost 8 bases and the J gene lost 8 bases, with 9 bases spanning the gap. This CDR3 comprises 10 residues. The CDR3 loop reads CASFRGGYTF. The CDR3 DNA sequence: TGTGCCAGCTTTCGCGGGGGCTACACCTTC.

The chain is built from TRBV2 and TRBJ1-6; TRBD1 matches 7 bases. Per the germline V gene, CDR1 is SNHLY and CDR2 is FYNNEI. Trimming cost V 1 base and J 5 bases; bases outside gene matches: 2. The CDR3 length is 15 residues. DNA of the CDR3: TGTGCCAGCAGTGAAGGCAGGGGGGATAATTCACCCCTCCACTTT. Protein sequence: CASSEGRGDNSPLHF. Filled out from reference TRBV2 and TRBJ1-6, the complete variable domain reads EPEVTQTPSHQVTQMGQEVILRCVPISNHLYFYWYRQILGQKVEFLVSFYNNEISEKSEIFDDQFSVERPDGSNFTLKIRSTKLEDSAMYFCASSEGRGDNSPLHFGNGTRLTVT.

The V call is TRBV27, the J call TRBJ2-7, with D possibly being TRBD2 (5 bases). This CDR3 is 13 amino acids long. V gave up 5 bases and J gave up 6 bases, with 14 bases separating them. Germline CDR1 reads MNHEY; CDR2 reads SMNVEV (reference sequence). The CDR3 bases are TGTGCCAGCAGTGCCACTAGGAACGCCGAGCAGTACTTC. Protein sequence: CASSATRNAEQYF.